This paragraph covers one T cell receptor (beta chain) sequence. The target antigen is unknown. This record comes from a study of T cells in narcolepsy. Overall study results and limits: Autoreactive clonotypes reportedly recurred in blood of same and different patients, not controls.

The CDR3 runs 18 residues. V lost 6 bases, J lost 4 bases, and 15 bases stayed unmatched. CDR1 is SNHLY and CDR2 is FYNNEI in the germline V gene. Repertoires were generated with immunoSEQ multiplex PCR, while TCRdb's copy carries only in-frame clones and drops some. Of tens of thousands of clones detected, under 85% appear once; the ten largest clones hold around 0.7%. This clonotype was sampled from a human donor in good health. Sequenced sample: memory (CD45RA-) CD4+ T cells from blood. This rearrangement joins TRBV2 to TRBJ2-1; 10 bases match TRBD1. The CDR3 sequence is CASRPDRGRNFGYNEQFF. The DNA for the CDR3 is TGTGCCAGCAGACCCGACAGGGGGCGAAATTTTGGTTACAATGAGCAGTTCTTC.